The clone carrying this T cell receptor (beta chain) was found once. The target antigen is unknown. This entry belongs to a study of cytomegalovirus exposure and HLA in healthy donors. Study-wide context: A previous analysis identified 95 million to 140 million unique TCR beta sequences derived from roughly 190 million T cells. Study results and caveats: When presence/absence was analysed, sequencing depth was taken to be roughly uniform across donors. An analysis that came later showed most CMV-associated TCR beta chains appearing HLA-restricted.

The PCR ran on 60 Vbeta and 13 Jbeta primers. In the original workflow: Later work found tens of millions of unique TCR beta chains, with 9.5 million to 12 million shared. Profiling relied on immunoSEQ multiplex PCR, and the TCRdb table lists in-frame clones only, not all of them. V and J calls and clone size are as listed in that table; D and trimming were resolved from the DNA. The data contain about 130,000 clones, around 85% of them singletons. The germline V gene has CDR1 MNHNS and CDR2 SASEGT. V shed 2 bases and J 1 base; nucleotides not matched to a gene: 8. This CDR3 comprises 16 residues. The sample consisted of PBMCs. This receptor was obtained from a boy aged 5-17 years in good health and CMV-seronegative. The J gene is TRBJ2-7, the V gene TRBV6-1, with TRBD2 identical over 7 bases. CDR3 in DNA: TGTGCCAGCAGTGAAAAGGTGGTGGGGGGGTCCTACGAGCAGTACTTC. It codes for CASSEKVVGGSYEQYF.